This TCR beta chain came from a study of blood T cells in healthy people across ages. Sample donors were healthy Caucasian individuals that came from Russia, aged about 6 to 100. Each donor had about 9.6 milliliters of peripheral blood drawn. Total RNA amounts of at least 6 micrograms were extracted per sample. The germline V gene has CDR1 MGHDK and CDR2 SYGVNS. The junction had 3 bases not matched to a gene; V was cut back by 0 bases and J by 4 bases. CDR3 length equals 14 residues. The use of a sample-barcoded 5' primer and a J-beta primer mix characterized a second PCR of roughly 6 to 12 cycles. TCRdb analysed the 5' RACE reads with MiXCR anew, one entry per CDR3 protein. The sample lists roughly 1,500,000 distinct CDR3 sequences; around two fifths were seen once. Overall study results and limits: The percentage of naive T cells correlated strongly with TCR beta diversity.

A note on this clonotype: The antigen remains unidentified.

The sequencing sample was made of blood. V is TRBV25-1 and J is TRBJ2-7; 7 bases map to TRBD1. This receptor was identified in a woman between 18 and 29 years old in good health. The chain's CDR3 is CASSEYGDSYEQYF. For the CDR3, the DNA is TGTGCCAGCAGTGAATATGGGGACAGTTACGAGCAGTACTTC.